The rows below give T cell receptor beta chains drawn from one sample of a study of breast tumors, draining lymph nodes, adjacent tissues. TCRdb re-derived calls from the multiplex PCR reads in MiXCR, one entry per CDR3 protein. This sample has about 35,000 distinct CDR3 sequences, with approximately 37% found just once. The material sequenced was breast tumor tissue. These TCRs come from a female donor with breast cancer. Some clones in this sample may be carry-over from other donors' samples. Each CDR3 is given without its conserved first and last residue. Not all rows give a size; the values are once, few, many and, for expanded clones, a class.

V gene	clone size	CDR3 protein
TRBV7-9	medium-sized	ASSSAGVRYQETQY
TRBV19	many	ASKSQAWGTDTQY
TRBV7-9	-	ASSRAGFPYNEQF
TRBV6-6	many	ASRGQGPQPQH
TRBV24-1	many	ATSRGQNTGELF
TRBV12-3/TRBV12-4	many	ASSLVQGEKLF
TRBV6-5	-	ASSSDGGGGIAYNEQF
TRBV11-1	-	ASSFPLVDTQY
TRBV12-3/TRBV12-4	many	ASSWDLSRNTIY
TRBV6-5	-	ASSYGWYQPQH
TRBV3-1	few	ASSQARGRVANYGYT
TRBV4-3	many	ASSQRLQYEQY
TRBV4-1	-	ASSRLDLAGAFNEQF
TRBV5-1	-	ASRPGLAGGSSYNEQF
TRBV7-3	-	ASSLGEPGANVLT
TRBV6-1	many	ASSEATGPGQY
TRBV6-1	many	ASSDSPSGRGSSTDTQY
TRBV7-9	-	ASSAPGQSYNEQF
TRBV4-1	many	ASSQDTSGMGTQY
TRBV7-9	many	ASSLEVEGEQF
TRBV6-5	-	ASVTRQGRSPLH
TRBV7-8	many	ASSLARGNEQF
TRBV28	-	ASSSLAGPGETQY
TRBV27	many	ASSDLDNSGYT
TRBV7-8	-	ASSLFGTSGRRKRDTQY
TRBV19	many	ASSIDQGSYISNQPQH
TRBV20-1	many	SARMGGRNTDTQY
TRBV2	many	ASRTTGLSGYT
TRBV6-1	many	ASSAVQGRSYNEQF
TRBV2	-	ASRSGRGRGETQY
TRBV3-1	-	ASSWGNQPQH
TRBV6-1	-	ASSQGGVYEQY
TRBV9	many	ASSVTGSYNEQF
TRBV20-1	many	SARALLDRGLYNSPLH
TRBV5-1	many	ASSLARGGGEQF
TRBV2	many	ASSEGTGGEKLF
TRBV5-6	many	ASSSQGFVGETQY
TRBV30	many	AWSGQGNSPLH
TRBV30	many	AWSLGGMGKYEQY
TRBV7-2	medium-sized	ASSLGVGPYNEQF
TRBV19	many	ASSTWGTGRTYEQY
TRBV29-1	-	SVNGLAGVYEQY